This TCR beta chain was identified in a study of shared clonotypes between healthy human individuals. About this clone itself: Antigen: not known.

Clones were sequenced by immunoSEQ multiplex PCR, and TCRdb holds only the in-frame ones, with some missing. Of more than 1.2 million clones listed, around 98.5% were seen once; the top ten hold about 0.34%. The CDR3 has 15 amino acids. Trimming pared 0 bases from V and 4 bases from J, leaving 13 bases between. CDR1 is SGHRS and CDR2 is YFSETQ in the germline V gene. The split of CD4+ cells yielded CD45RA+ naive and CD45RA-negative memory subsets. Study conclusions and caveats: Compared with clonotypes that all four donors shared, non-shared clonotypes had lower generation probabilities.

This TCR was sampled from a young man in good health. Sequencing was performed on naive CD4+ T cells sorted from blood. The sample's subset: CD45RA+ positively selected. The chain uses TRBV5-1 and TRBJ1-2; D might be TRBD1 (6 bases). The chain's CDR3 is CASSLVNRVVYGYTF. DNA for the CDR3: TGCGCCAGCAGCTTGGTTAACAGGGTGGTCTATGGCTACACCTTC. Full variable domain (outside the CDR3, taken from reference TRBV5-1 and TRBJ1-2): KAGVTQTPRYLIKTRGQQVTLSCSPISGHRSVSWYQQTPGQGLQFLFEYFSETQRNKGNFPGRFSGRQFSNSRSEMNVSTLELGDSALYLCASSLVNRVVYGYTFGSGTRLTVV.